This T cell receptor (beta chain) was captured in a study of PD-L1 blockade in urothelial cancer. Study as a whole: A median blood sample held approximately 140,000 T cells and under 85,000 unique TCRs.

Time point denoted: pretreatment peripheral blood. The method was immunoSEQ multiplex PCR; TCRdb's version includes in-frame clones alone and lacks a portion of them. The sample records about 52,000 clones, roughly 80% being singletons. General observations from the study: More expansion of tumor-associated blood clones, seen at 3 weeks, marked durable-benefit patients.

Germline loops: CDR1 MDHEN, CDR2 SYDVKM. V lost 10 bases and J 5 bases, leaving 21 bases between the germline ends. This CDR3 region has 15 residues. Comments on this clone: The antigen is not known.

This sequence originates from a man between 65 and 85 years old with urothelial cancer. The V gene is TRBV28, the J gene TRBJ1-5, with D perhaps matching TRBD1 (5 bases). This sample comprised PBMCs, obtained around atezolizumab (anti-PD-L1) treatment. Here the CDR3 reads CAIPTGVIVDQPQHF. The CDR3 coding sequence is TGTGCCATTCCCACGGGGGTTATTGTTGATCAGCCCCAGCATTTT.